A single sample gave rise to the 31 T cell receptor beta chains below, sequenced in a study of cytomegalovirus exposure and HLA in healthy donors. This PCR relied on a set of 60 Vbeta primers and 13 Jbeta primers. Using immunoSEQ multiplex PCR, the repertoire was profiled, and TCRdb retains in-frame clones only, with some absent. The sample records about 160,000 clones, 70% to 85% being singletons. Sequencing was carried out using PBMCs. The origin of the receptors is a young man in good health and CMV-seropositive.

This chain uses TRBV6-5 with TRBJ1-6; D is possibly TRBD1 (5 bases). V was trimmed by 2 bases and J by 7 bases, leaving 12 bases between them. From germline, CDR1 is MNHEY and CDR2 SVGAGI. The CDR3 has 15 amino acids. This chain's CDR3 is CASSYTQKGNSPLHF. For the CDR3, the DNA is TGTGCCAGCAGTTACACCCAGAAGGGGAATTCACCCCTCCACTTT.

As for this clone: At one boundary the junction diverges from the germline segment, which might be a read error. The J gene is TRBJ2-7, the V gene TRBV9, with a tentative D call TRBD1 (6 bases). The CDR3 runs to 15 residues. Germline V gene data show CDR1 as SGDLS and CDR2 as YYNGEE. CDR3 in amino acids: CASSVDMTGAYERYF. The CDR3 coding sequence is TGTGCCAGCAGCGTAGATATGACAGGTGCCTACGAGCGGTACTTC.

The chain employs TRBV11-1 and TRBJ2-7, with 8 positions matching TRBD1. With 4 bases clipped from V and 3 bases from J, the junction kept 2 bases outside the gene matches. CDR1 is SGHAT and CDR2 is FQDESV in the germline V gene (reference sequence). The CDR3 consists of 13 residues. The CDR3, as DNA: TGTGCCAGCAGCTCTACAGGGGGCTACGAGCAGTACTTC. Translated: CASSSTGGYEQYF.

The chain employs TRBV5-1 and TRBJ2-3; 10 bases fit TRBD2. The CDR3 extends over 20 amino acids. V shed 7 bases, J shed 2 bases, and the junction held 22 bases outside the gene matches. Germline CDR1 reads SGHRS; CDR2 reads YFSETQ. The CDR3 loop reads CASGTDIWGGSGGSTDTQYF. The CDR3, as DNA: TGCGCCAGCGGAACCGACATCTGGGGTGGTAGCGGGGGGTCCACAGATACGCAGTATTTT.

CDR3 region: CASSPRQGQNIQYF. The CDR3 DNA sequence: TGTGCCAGCAGCCCCCGGCAGGGGCAAAACATTCAGTACTTC. V gene TRBV5-4 combines with J gene TRBJ2-4; maybe TRBD1 (6 bases). Germline values: CDR1 SGHNT, CDR2 YYREEE (reference sequence). The CDR3 spans 14 residues. V was shortened by 4 bases and J by 5 bases, with 13 bases between the two germline ends. The full variable domain, completed using reference TRBV5-4 and TRBJ2-4, is ETGVTQSPTHLIKTRGQQVTLRCSSQSGHNTVSWYQQALGQGPQFIFQYYREEENGRGNFPPRFSGLQFPNYSSELNVNALELDDSALYLCASSPRQGQNIQYFGAGTRLSVL.

The chain combines TRBV29-1 with TRBJ2-5, with a tentative D call TRBD2 (6 bases). The CDR3 has 11 residues. CDR1 is SQVTM and CDR2 is ANQGSEA in the germline V gene. The germline V and J ends were trimmed by 4 bases and 5 bases, with 8 bases remaining between them. This chain's CDR3 is CSVGLGETQYF. The CDR3 bases are TGCAGCGTTGGACTAGGGGAGACCCAGTACTTC.

The chain uses TRBV10-3 and TRBJ2-5; 8 nucleotides agree with TRBD1. Germline assignment: CDR1 ENHRY and CDR2 SYGVKD. V lost 0 bases, J lost 4 bases, and 4 bases stayed unmatched. This CDR3 spans 15 amino acids. The CDR3 sequence is CAISESSGGRETQYF. The CDR3 DNA sequence: TGTGCCATCAGTGAGTCGTCAGGGGGCAGAGAGACCCAGTACTTC.

V is TRBV6-7 and J is TRBJ2-7; 7 nucleotides agree with TRBD1. TRBV6-7 is labeled an ORF, and its function is uncertain. V trimming: 5 bases; J trimming: 5 bases; junction bases outside the gene matches: 9. This CDR3 has 14 amino acids. This CDR3 is CASSIRDRMHEQYF. The CDR3 DNA sequence: TGTGCCAGCAGTATCCGGGACAGAATGCACGAGCAGTACTTC.

This clone was detected once. The chain uses TRBV10-1 and TRBJ2-7, with TRBD1 matching 12 bases. The junction had 6 bases not matched to a gene; V was cut back by 9 bases and J by 6 bases. The CDR3 contains 13 residues. Germline loops: CDR1 WNHNN, CDR2 SYGVQD (reference sequence). CDR3 amino acids: CARYRDRGREQYF. Written as DNA, the CDR3 is TGCGCCAGGTACCGGGACAGGGGGCGCGAGCAGTACTTC.

The CDR3 region is CASSQDDQRGASYEQYF. In DNA form, the CDR3 reads TGCGCCAGCAGCCAAGATGACCAGCGGGGGGCGAGTTACGAGCAGTACTTC. The V gene is TRBV4-1, the J gene TRBJ2-7, with 9 bases lining up with TRBD2. V trimming: 0 bases; J trimming: 4 bases; junction bases outside the gene matches: 10. The CDR3 has 17 amino acids. Germline-derived CDR1 and CDR2 are MGHRA and YSYEKL.

The chain is built from TRBV6-6 and TRBJ1-5; tentatively, D is TRBD1 (5 bases). V lost 6 bases and J lost 0, with 12 bases in between. Germline loops: CDR1 MNHNY, CDR2 SVGAGI (reference sequence). The length of the CDR3 is 15 residues. DNA of the CDR3: TGTGCCAGCAGAGACAGACAATATAGCAATCAGCCCCAGCATTTT. It codes for CASRDRQYSNQPQHF.

The rearrangement links TRBV15 to TRBJ2-2; TRBD1 matches at 9 bases. The germline gives CDR1 LNHNV, CDR2 YYDKDF (reference sequence). This CDR3 region has 16 residues. Trimming removed 5 bases from V and 5 bases from J; junction bases left unmatched: 9. CDR3 loop: CATSGQGRRFTGELFF. The DNA for the CDR3 is TGTGCCACCAGCGGACAGGGGCGGAGGTTTACCGGGGAGCTGTTTTTT.

This clone was counted a few times. This rearrangement joins TRBV5-1 to TRBJ1-1; D is unresolved. Germline CDR1 reads SGHRS; CDR2 reads YFSETQ. The CDR3 consists of 14 residues. V was trimmed by 2 bases and J by 0 bases, leaving 8 bases between them. CDR3 DNA sequence: TGCGCCAGCAGCTTAGGAGGGATGAACACTGAAGCTTTCTTT. Amino acid sequence: CASSLGGMNTEAFF.

The rearrangement links TRBV19 to TRBJ1-5; TRBD1 agrees at 7 bases. J lost 4 bases, V lost 5 bases, and 11 bases had no gene match. The CDR3 has 16 residues. Germline CDR1 reads LNHDA; CDR2 reads SQIVND (reference sequence). In nucleotides, the CDR3 is TGTGCCAGTAGTTCTCGACCGGGACAGTATAATCAGCCCCAGCATTTT. Amino acids: CASSSRPGQYNQPQHF. The complete variable domain, with remaining parts taken from reference TRBV19 and TRBJ1-5, reads DGGITQSPKYLFRKEGQNVTLSCEQNLNHDAMYWYRQDPGQGLRLIYYSQIVNDFQKGDIAEGYSVSREKKESFPLTVTSAQKNPTAFYLCASSSRPGQYNQPQHFGDGTRLSIL.

This clone was recorded a few times. This chain joins TRBV28 and TRBJ1-2; D is possibly TRBD1 (6 bases). Trimming stripped 7 bases from V and 4 bases from J, with 19 bases between. Looked up from germline, CDR1 is MDHEN and CDR2 is SYDVKM. The CDR3 extends over 15 amino acids. CDR3 residues: CASIPTGQIGYGYTF. The CDR3 DNA sequence: TGTGCCAGCATCCCTACAGGGCAGATCGGCTATGGCTACACCTTC.

The rearrangement uses TRBV6-1 and TRBJ1-6, with D possibly TRBD1 on 5 matching bases. Germline V lookup: CDR1 MNHNS, CDR2 SASEGT. V lost 10 bases, J lost 6 bases, and 19 bases lay in between. The CDR3 runs to 15 residues. The DNA of the CDR3 is TGTGCCACCCAATCCCTGGCGGACACTAATTCACCCCTCCACTTT. It encodes CATQSLADTNSPLHF.

The CDR3 sequence is CASSQGQGNSPLHF. The CDR3 nucleotides are TGTGCCAGCAGCCAAGGACAGGGTAATTCACCCCTCCACTTT. This sequence joins TRBV7-3 and TRBJ1-6; TRBD1 matches 8 bases. The germline gives CDR1 SGHTA, CDR2 FQGTGA. This CDR3 has 14 residues. After removal of 5 bases from V and 6 bases from J, the junction contained 3 bases not matched to a gene.

This chain links TRBV6-1 with TRBJ2-7; tentatively, D is TRBD2 (5 bases). CDR1 is MNHNS, CDR2 SASEGT, per germline. Trimming shortened V by 6 bases and J by 1 base, and 10 bases separated the two germline ends. The CDR3 extends over 13 amino acids. The CDR3 DNA reads as TGTGCCAGCAGGGCGGGCTTTTCCTACGAGCAGTACTTC. Amino acid sequence: CASRAGFSYEQYF.

This clone was recorded a few times. J is TRBJ2-7 and V is TRBV5-4; 7 nucleotides line up with TRBD1. Trimming cost V 4 bases and J 4 bases; bases outside gene matches: 5. The CDR3 covers 13 residues. Germline assignment: CDR1 SGHNT and CDR2 YYREEE (reference sequence). The CDR3, as DNA: TGTGCCAGCAGCGCAGGGGGAAAGTACGAGCAGTACTTC. Amino acids: CASSAGGKYEQYF. The whole variable domain, remainder taken from reference TRBV5-4 and TRBJ2-7, is ETGVTQSPTHLIKTRGQQVTLRCSSQSGHNTVSWYQQALGQGPQFIFQYYREEENGRGNFPPRFSGLQFPNYSSELNVNALELDDSALYLCASSAGGKYEQYFGPGTRLTVT.

The sample holds one count of this clone. V is TRBV7-3 and J is TRBJ2-2, with D tentatively TRBD1 (5 bases). The CDR3 is 17 amino acids. Germline V lookup: CDR1 SGHTA, CDR2 FQGTGA. V lost 4 bases, J lost 1 base, and 16 bases lay in between. CDR3 region: CASSSFWNRRNTGELFF. The CDR3 nucleotides are TGTGCCAGCAGCTCATTCTGGAACAGGAGGAACACCGGGGAGCTGTTTTTT.

The V gene is TRBV28, the J gene TRBJ1-5, with TRBD1 identical over 7 bases. V was clipped by 4 bases and J by 4 bases; unmatched bases: 4. The germline CDR1 and CDR2 sequences are MDHEN and SYDVKM. The CDR3 runs 14 residues. The CDR3 spells CASSSPGGNQPQHF. CDR3 DNA sequence: TGTGCCAGCAGTTCTCCAGGGGGAAATCAGCCCCAGCATTTT.

The chain joins TRBV28 to TRBJ1-5, with 8 bases identical to TRBD1. Germline CDR1 is MDHEN and CDR2 is SYDVKM. V dropped 3 bases and J dropped 6; count of bases not matched to a gene: 10. The CDR3 is made up of 16 amino acids. CDR3 amino acids: CASSLSGTGDIQPQHF. Here the CDR3 DNA reads TGTGCCAGCAGTTTGTCCGGGACAGGTGACATTCAGCCCCAGCATTTT.

The rearrangement joins TRBV11-2 to TRBJ2-7, with 8 bases aligning to TRBD1. The V and J ends lost 2 bases and 3 bases, in that order; junction bases with no gene match: 6. CDR3 length: 15 amino acids. Germline values: CDR1 SGHAT, CDR2 FQNNGV. The DNA for the CDR3 is TGTGCCAGCAGCTTACGCTGGACAGGGAACTACGAGCAGTACTTC. Translated, it gives CASSLRWTGNYEQYF.

This clone has just a few counts. V usage is TRBV9 and J usage is TRBJ2-3, with TRBD2 matching over 15 bases. This CDR3 has 17 residues. Trimming removed 4 bases from V and 3 bases from J; junction bases left unmatched: 6. Germline-derived CDR1 and CDR2 are SGDLS and YYNGEE. The CDR3 spells CASSSRGLAGGTDTQYF. The CDR3 DNA reads TGTGCCAGCAGCTCCCGAGGACTAGCGGGGGGGACAGATACGCAGTATTTT.

The rearrangement links TRBV19 to TRBJ2-7; 13 bases line up with TRBD2. This CDR3 region has 16 residues. Germline V lookup: CDR1 LNHDA, CDR2 SQIVND (reference sequence). V lost 4 bases, J lost 6 bases, and 9 bases stayed unmatched. CDR3 sequence reads: CASSRTSGGLSSEQYF. In nucleotides, the CDR3 is TGTGCCAGTAGTAGGACTAGCGGGGGTTTATCCAGCGAGCAGTACTTC.

The chain has TRBV11-3 and TRBJ2-5; 7 bases map to TRBD1. V was clipped by 8 bases and J by 0 bases; unmatched bases: 6. Germline V CDR1 and CDR2: SGHNT, YENEEA. The CDR3 consists of 14 residues. CDR3 residues: CASAAGTDQETQYF. The CDR3 DNA sequence: TGTGCCAGCGCCGCCGGGACAGACCAAGAGACCCAGTACTTC.

This clone appeared a single time. The chain links TRBV21-1 to TRBJ2-7; TRBD1 reflects the table's D call only, with no check against the DNA. TRBV21-1 corresponds to a pseudogene. The CDR3 is made up of 16 amino acids. The CDR3 region has the DNA TGTGCCAGCAGCAAAAGGTTTGGACAGGTTCGTCTCGAGCAGTACTTC. Protein product: CASSKRFGQVRLEQYF.

The rearrangement joins TRBV6-6 to TRBJ2-3; possibly TRBD2 for D (5 bases). The CDR3 is made up of 14 amino acids. The germline V gene has CDR1 MNHNY and CDR2 SVGAGI (reference sequence). Trimming removed 6 bases from V and 1 base from J, with 11 bases in between. CDR3 DNA: TGTGCCAGCAGCCGTGGACTGGGCACAGATACGCAGTATTTT. As protein: CASSRGLGTDTQYF.

The chain has TRBV29-1 and TRBJ2-2, with 7 bases that match TRBD2. After removal of 3 bases from V and 1 base from J, the junction contained 5 bases not matched to a gene. Germline V gene lookup returns CDR1 SQVTM and CDR2 ANQGSEA. This CDR3 is built from 15 residues. CDR3 residues: CSVETSLKNTGELFF. In DNA, the CDR3 is TGCAGCGTTGAGACTAGCCTCAAGAACACCGGGGAGCTGTTTTTT.

This clone has more than one count but fewer than ten. The chain joins TRBV9 to TRBJ2-3; tentatively, D is TRBD2 (6 bases). The CDR3 length is 15 residues. The germline gives CDR1 SGDLS, CDR2 YYNGEE. Trimming removed 4 bases at V and 0 bases at J, with 12 bases between. In DNA form, the CDR3 reads TGTGCCAGCAGCCGGCGGGAACCTAGCACAGATACGCAGTATTTT. Its protein is CASSRREPSTDTQYF.

This chain connects TRBV7-2 to TRBJ1-1; a possible D gene is TRBD1 (5 bases). V dropped 4 bases and J dropped 3 bases, with 9 bases sitting between them. Germline loops: CDR1 SGHTA, CDR2 FQGNSA. This CDR3 spans 13 amino acids. This CDR3 reads CASSWTIYTEAFF. The CDR3 DNA is TGTGCCAGCAGCTGGACAATTTACACTGAAGCTTTCTTT.